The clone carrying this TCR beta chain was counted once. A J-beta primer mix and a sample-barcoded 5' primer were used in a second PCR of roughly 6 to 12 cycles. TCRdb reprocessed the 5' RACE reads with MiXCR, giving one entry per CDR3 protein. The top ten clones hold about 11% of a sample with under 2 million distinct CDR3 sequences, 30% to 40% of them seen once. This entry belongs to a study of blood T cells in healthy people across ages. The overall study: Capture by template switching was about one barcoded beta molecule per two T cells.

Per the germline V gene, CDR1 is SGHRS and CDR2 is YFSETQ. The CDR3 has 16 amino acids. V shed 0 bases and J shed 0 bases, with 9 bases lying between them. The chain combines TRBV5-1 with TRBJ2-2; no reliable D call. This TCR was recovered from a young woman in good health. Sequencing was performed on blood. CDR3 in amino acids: CASSLAARPNTGELFF. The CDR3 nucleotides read TGCGCCAGCAGCTTGGCCGCTCGACCGAACACCGGGGAGCTGTTTTTT.